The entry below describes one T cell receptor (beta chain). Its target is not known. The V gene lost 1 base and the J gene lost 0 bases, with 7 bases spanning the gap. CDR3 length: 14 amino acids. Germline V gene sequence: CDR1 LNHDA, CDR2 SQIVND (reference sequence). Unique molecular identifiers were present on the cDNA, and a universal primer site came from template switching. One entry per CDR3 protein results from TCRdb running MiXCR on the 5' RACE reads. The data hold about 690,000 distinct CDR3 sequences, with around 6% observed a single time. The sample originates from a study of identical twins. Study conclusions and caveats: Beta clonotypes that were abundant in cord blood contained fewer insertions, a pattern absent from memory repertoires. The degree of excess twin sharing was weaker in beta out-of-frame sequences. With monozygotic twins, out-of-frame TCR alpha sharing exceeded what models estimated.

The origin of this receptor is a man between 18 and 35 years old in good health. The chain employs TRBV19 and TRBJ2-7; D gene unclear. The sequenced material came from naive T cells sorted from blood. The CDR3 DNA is TGTGCCAGTAGTATAGTCCACAGCTCCTACGAGCAGTACTTC. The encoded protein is CASSIVHSSYEQYF.